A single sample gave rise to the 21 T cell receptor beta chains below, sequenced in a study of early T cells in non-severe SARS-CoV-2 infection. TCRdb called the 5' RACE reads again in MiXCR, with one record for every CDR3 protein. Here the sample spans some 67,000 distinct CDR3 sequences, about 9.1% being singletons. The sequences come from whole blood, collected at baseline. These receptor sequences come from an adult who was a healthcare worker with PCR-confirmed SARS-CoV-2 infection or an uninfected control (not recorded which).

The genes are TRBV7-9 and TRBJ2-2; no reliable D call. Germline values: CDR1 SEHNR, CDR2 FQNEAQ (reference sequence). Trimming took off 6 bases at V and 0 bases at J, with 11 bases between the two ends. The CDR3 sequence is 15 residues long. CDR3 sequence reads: CASSRALSNTGELFF. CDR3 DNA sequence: TGTGCCAGCAGTCGAGCGCTGTCGAACACCGGGGAGCTGTTTTTT.

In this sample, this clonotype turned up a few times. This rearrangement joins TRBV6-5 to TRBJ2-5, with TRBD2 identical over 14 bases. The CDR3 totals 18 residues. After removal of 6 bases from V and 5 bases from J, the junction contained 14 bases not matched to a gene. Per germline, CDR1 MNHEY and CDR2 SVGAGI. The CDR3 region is CASSPYAGTSGRHETQYF. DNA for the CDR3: TGTGCCAGCAGCCCATATGCCGGGACTAGCGGGAGACATGAGACCCAGTACTTC.

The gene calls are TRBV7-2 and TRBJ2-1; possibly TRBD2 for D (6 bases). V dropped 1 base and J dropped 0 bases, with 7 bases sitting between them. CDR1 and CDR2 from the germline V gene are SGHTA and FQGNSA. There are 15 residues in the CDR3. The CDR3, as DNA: TGTGCCAGCAGCTTAGTGACTAGCTCCTACAATGAGCAGTTCTTC. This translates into CASSLVTSSYNEQFF.

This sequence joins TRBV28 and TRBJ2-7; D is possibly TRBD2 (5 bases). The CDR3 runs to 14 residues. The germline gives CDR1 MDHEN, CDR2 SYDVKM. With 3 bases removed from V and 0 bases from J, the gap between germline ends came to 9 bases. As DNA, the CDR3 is TGTGCCAGCAGTTTTCGGGGAATCTCCTACGAGCAGTACTTC. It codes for CASSFRGISYEQYF.

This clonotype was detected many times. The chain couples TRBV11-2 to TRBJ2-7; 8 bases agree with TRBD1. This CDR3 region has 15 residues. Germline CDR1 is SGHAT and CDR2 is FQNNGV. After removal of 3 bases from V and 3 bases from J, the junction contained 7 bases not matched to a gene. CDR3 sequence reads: CASSLSSGTGYEQYF. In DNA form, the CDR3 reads TGTGCCAGCAGCTTGTCATCCGGGACAGGCTACGAGCAGTACTTC.

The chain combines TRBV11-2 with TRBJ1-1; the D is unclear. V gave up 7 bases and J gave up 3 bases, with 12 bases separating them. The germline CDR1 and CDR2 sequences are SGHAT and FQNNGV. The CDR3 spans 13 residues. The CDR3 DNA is TGTGCCAGCATTTCGACCGCTCACACTGAAGCTTTCTTT. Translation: CASISTAHTEAFF.

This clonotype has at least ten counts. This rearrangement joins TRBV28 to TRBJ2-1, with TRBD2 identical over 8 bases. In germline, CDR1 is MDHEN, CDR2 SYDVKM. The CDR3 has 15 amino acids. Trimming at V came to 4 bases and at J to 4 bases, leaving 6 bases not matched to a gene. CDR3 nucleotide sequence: TGTGCCAGCAGTTCCAGCGGGAGAAGTTACAATGAGCAGTTCTTC. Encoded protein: CASSSSGRSYNEQFF. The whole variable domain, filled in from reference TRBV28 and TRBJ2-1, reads DVKVTQSSRYLVKRTGEKVFLECVQDMDHENMFWYRQDPGLGLRLIYFSYDVKMKEKGDIPEGYSVSREKKERFSLILESASTNQTSMYLCASSSSGRSYNEQFFGPGTRLTVL.

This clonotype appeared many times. CDR3 amino acids: CASSLTGGQGNEQFF. The CDR3 region has the DNA TGCGCCAGCAGCTTAACGGGAGGCCAGGGAAATGAGCAGTTCTTC. The V and J genes are TRBV5-1 and TRBJ2-1; TRBD2 matches at 7 bases. V lost 2 bases to trimming and J lost 7 bases; unmatched junction nucleotides: 9. Germline CDR1 and CDR2: SGHRS and YFSETQ. The CDR3 length is 15 residues.

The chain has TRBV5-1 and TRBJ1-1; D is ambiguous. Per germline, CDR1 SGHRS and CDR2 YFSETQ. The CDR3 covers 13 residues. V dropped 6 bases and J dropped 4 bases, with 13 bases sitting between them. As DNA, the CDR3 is TGCGCCAGCACAGACGGTTGGAGCACTGAAGCTTTCTTT. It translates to CASTDGWSTEAFF.

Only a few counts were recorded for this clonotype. CDR3: CASSYRQGNTEAFF. The DNA for the CDR3 is TGTGCCAGCAGCTACCGACAGGGTAACACTGAAGCTTTCTTT. The chain combines TRBV7-9 with TRBJ1-1; TRBD1 aligns across 7 bases. The germline CDR1 and CDR2 sequences are SEHNR and FQNEAQ (reference sequence). CDR3 length equals 14 residues. V was pared by 4 bases and J by 2 bases, with 4 bases of the junction left unmatched.

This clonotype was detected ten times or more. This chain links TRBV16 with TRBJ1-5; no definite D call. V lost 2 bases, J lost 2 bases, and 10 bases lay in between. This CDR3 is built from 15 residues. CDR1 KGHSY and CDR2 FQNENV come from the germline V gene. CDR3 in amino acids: CASSQLQVGNQPQHF. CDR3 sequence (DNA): TGTGCCAGCAGCCAACTGCAGGTAGGCAATCAGCCCCAGCATTTT.

For the CDR3, the DNA is TGTGCCAGCAGCCACCCTAGCGGCTCGAACACCGGGGAGCTGTTTTTT. Protein sequence: CASSHPSGSNTGELFF. The rearrangement uses TRBV4-2 and TRBJ2-2; 7 bases are shared with TRBD2. Germline V gives CDR1 LGHNA, CDR2 YNFKEQ. This CDR3 has 16 amino acids. The trim removed 3 bases at V and 0 bases at J, leaving 4 bases unmatched.

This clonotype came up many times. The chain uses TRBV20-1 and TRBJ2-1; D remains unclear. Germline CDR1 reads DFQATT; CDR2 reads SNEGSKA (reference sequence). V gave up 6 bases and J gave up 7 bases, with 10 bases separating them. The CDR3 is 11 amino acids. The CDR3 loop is CSASQRNEQFF. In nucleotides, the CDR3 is TGCAGTGCGAGTCAGAGGAATGAGCAGTTCTTC.

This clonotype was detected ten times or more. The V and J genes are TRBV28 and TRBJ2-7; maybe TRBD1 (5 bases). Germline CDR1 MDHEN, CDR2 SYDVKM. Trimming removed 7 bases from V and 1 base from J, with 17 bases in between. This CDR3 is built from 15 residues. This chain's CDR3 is CASTPRKGFSYEQYF. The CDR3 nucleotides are TGTGCCAGCACTCCCCGCAAGGGGTTTTCCTACGAGCAGTACTTC.

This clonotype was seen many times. DNA of the CDR3: TGTGCCAGCAGCGCTCCGGGAGCCACAGATACGCAGTATTTT. This codes for CASSAPGATDTQYF. The chain recombines TRBV5-6 with TRBJ2-3; D might be TRBD2 (6 bases). The germline V and J ends were trimmed by 4 bases and 2 bases, with 11 bases remaining between them. The CDR3 is 14 residues long. Germline CDR1 and CDR2: SGHDT and YYEEEE.

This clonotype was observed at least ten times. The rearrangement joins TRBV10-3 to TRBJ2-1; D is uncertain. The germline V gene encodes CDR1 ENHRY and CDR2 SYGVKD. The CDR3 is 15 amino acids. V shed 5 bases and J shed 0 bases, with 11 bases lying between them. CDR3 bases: TGTGCCATCAGTCCCTATGTGGACTCCTACAATGAGCAGTTCTTC. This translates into CAISPYVDSYNEQFF.

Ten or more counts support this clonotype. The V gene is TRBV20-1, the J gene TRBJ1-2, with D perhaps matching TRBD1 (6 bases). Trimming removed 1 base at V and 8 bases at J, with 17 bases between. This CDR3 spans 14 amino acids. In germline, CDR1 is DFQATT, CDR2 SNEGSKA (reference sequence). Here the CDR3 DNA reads TGCAGTGCTAGAGCGATTGGGGGGCGCGAGGGCTACACCTTC. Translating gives CSARAIGGREGYTF.

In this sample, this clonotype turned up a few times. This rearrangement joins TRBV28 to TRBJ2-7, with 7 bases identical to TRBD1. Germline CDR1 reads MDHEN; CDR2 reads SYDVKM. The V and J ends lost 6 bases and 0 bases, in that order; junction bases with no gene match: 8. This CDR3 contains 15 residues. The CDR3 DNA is TGTGCCAGCAGCACCGACAGGGTGAGCTCCTACGAGCAGTACTTC. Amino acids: CASSTDRVSSYEQYF.

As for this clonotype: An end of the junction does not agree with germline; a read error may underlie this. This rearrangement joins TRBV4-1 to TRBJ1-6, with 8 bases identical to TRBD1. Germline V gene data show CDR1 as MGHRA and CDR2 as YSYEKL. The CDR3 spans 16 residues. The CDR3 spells CAGSQDRQGTRSPLHF. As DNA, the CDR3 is TGCGCCGGCAGCCAAGATAGACAGGGGACGCGTTCACCCCTCCACTTT.

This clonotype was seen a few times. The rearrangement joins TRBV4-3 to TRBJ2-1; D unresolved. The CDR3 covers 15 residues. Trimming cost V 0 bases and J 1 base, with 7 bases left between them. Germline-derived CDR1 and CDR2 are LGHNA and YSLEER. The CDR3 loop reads CASSQETLSYNEQFF. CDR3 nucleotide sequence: TGCGCCAGCAGCCAAGAGACGTTATCCTACAATGAGCAGTTCTTC.

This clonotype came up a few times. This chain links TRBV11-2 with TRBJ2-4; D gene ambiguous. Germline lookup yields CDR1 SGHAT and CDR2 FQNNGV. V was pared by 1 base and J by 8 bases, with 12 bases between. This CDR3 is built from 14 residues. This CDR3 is CASSLAQGIDIQYF. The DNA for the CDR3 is TGTGCCAGCAGCTTAGCCCAAGGGATAGACATTCAGTACTTC. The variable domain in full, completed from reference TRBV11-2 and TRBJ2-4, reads EAGVAQSPRYKIIEKRQSVAFWCNPISGHATLYWYQQILGQGPKLLIQFQNNGVVDDSQLPKDRFSAERLKGVDSTLKIQPAKLEDSAVYLCASSLAQGIDIQYFGAGTRLSVL.